The 19 T cell receptor beta chains below come from one sample, sequenced in a study of regulatory T cells in long-lasting Graves disease (dated by TCRdb to the early 2020s). The time point label here, explained by the study, means: persistent/refractory GD, antithyroid drugs over 5 years with positive TRAb. For both TCR sequencing and RNA sequencing, RNA was extracted from PBMCs in TRIzol. Receptor libraries were prepared by multiplex PCR. Data came from an Illumina HiSeq 4000. CDR3 regions were amplified by Arm-PCR with iRepertoire HTBI primers to construct TCR beta libraries. In-frame beta chains were kept once TCRdb had trimmed the public reads at Q25 with fastp and called clones with MiXCR. Rows with a matching CDR3 protein are joined into one entry that keeps the most common DNA and genes. The sample table shows approximately 360,000 distinct CDR3 sequences, and approximately 25% are seen once. Around a quarter of the sample belongs to the ten largest clones.

The sequencing here drew on peripheral blood mononuclear cells (PBMCs), taken when the disease was refractory, from a patient treated with antithyroid drugs. All receptors derive from a woman in her thirties or forties with Graves disease. Donor details come from another sample of the same person, matched by shared clones.

The genes are TRBV7-2 and TRBJ1-6; no definite D call. Germline CDR1 is SGHTA and CDR2 is FQGNSA. The CDR3 spans 15 residues. Trimming took 5 bases from V and 5 from J, leaving 13 bases between them. The CDR3 coding sequence is TGTGCCAGCAGCGCCCTGTCCTCTGATAATTCACCCCTCCACTTT. It is translated as CASSALSSDNSPLHF.

Ten or more counts support this clonotype. V and J are TRBV12-3 or TRBV12-4 and TRBJ1-2; a weak D match, TRBD1 (5 bases). V lost 5 bases, J lost 4 bases, and 11 bases lay in between. CDR3 length: 13 residues. The CDR3 is CASSTGFSYGYTF. The CDR3 bases are TGTGCCAGCAGTACAGGATTTTCCTATGGCTACACCTTC.

The DNA of the CDR3 is TGTGCCATCAGTTATGCAGTCTCCTACGAGCAGTACTTC. Encoded protein: CAISYAVSYEQYF. This chain links TRBV10-3 with TRBJ2-7; no firm D call. V was pared by 5 bases and J by 0 bases, with 8 bases between. CDR1 is ENHRY, CDR2 SYGVKD, per germline. The CDR3 is 13 residues long.

The CDR3 region has the DNA TGCGCCAGCAGTGAGCCGGACAGGGCTGAGCAGTTCTTC. Encoded protein: CASSEPDRAEQFF. V usage is TRBV10-2 and J usage is TRBJ2-1, with 8 bases lining up with TRBD1. CDR1 WSHSY and CDR2 SAAADI come from the germline V gene. After removal of 2 bases from V and 9 bases from J, the junction contained 3 bases not matched to a gene. The CDR3 runs 13 residues.

J is TRBJ2-2 and V is TRBV3-1; 13 nucleotides agree with TRBD2. Germline V lookup: CDR1 LGHDT, CDR2 YNNKEL (reference sequence). The CDR3 is 16 amino acids. The V and J ends lost 4 bases and 6 bases, in that order; junction bases with no gene match: 5. This CDR3 reads CASSLRLAGGAGELFF. The DNA for the CDR3 is TGTGCCAGCAGCCTTCGACTAGCGGGGGGCGCCGGGGAGCTGTTTTTT.

V is TRBV7-9 and J is TRBJ2-1; TRBD1 matches at 7 bases. The germline V gene encodes CDR1 SEHNR and CDR2 FQNEAQ (reference sequence). V lost 4 bases to trimming and J lost 0 bases; unmatched junction nucleotides: 3. The CDR3 spans 15 residues. Here the CDR3 reads CASSSRQGSYNEQFF. Written as DNA, the CDR3 is TGTGCCAGCAGCTCTCGACAGGGCTCCTACAATGAGCAGTTCTTC.

This clonotype was recorded at least ten times. The chain has TRBV28 and TRBJ2-7, with 10 positions matching TRBD2. CDR1 and CDR2 (germline): MDHEN, SYDVKM. The CDR3 totals 15 residues. J lost 3 bases, V lost 3 bases, and 5 bases had no gene match. The CDR3 DNA reads TGTGCCAGCAGTTTGGCTAGCGGGAGCCTCTACGAGCAGTACTTC. Its translation is CASSLASGSLYEQYF.

This clonotype occurred many times. The V and J genes are TRBV20-1 and TRBJ2-5, with D possibly being TRBD1 (5 bases). Trimming removed 1 base at V and 3 bases at J, with 21 bases between. The CDR3 consists of 17 residues. Germline V gene lookup returns CDR1 DFQATT and CDR2 SNEGSKA (reference sequence). CDR3 region: CSARGGLKGRVKETQYF. The CDR3 nucleotides read TGCAGTGCTAGAGGTGGCCTGAAGGGCAGGGTGAAAGAGACCCAGTACTTC.

In this sample, this clonotype turned up many times. The V and J genes are TRBV28 and TRBJ2-5, with D perhaps matching TRBD1 (7 bases). CDR1 is MDHEN, CDR2 SYDVKM, per germline. The length of the CDR3 is 17 residues. V lost 1 base and J 5 bases, leaving 20 bases between the germline ends. In DNA form, the CDR3 reads TGTGCCAGCAGTTTATCCGCGACAGGGAGGAGGCAGGAGACCCAGTACTTC. It encodes CASSLSATGRRQETQYF.

The rearrangement links TRBV2 to TRBJ2-2; 8 nucleotides agree with TRBD2. This CDR3 region has 16 residues. The germline V gene has CDR1 SNHLY and CDR2 FYNNEI. With 5 bases clipped from V and 1 base from J, the junction kept 6 bases outside the gene matches. The CDR3 loop reads CASSWRLARNTGELFF. The CDR3 DNA reads as TGTGCCAGCAGTTGGAGACTAGCGCGGAACACCGGGGAGCTGTTTTTT.

This clonotype has only a few counts. CDR3 nucleotide sequence: TGTGCCACCAGCAGGCGAGGACCGAGCTCTGGAAACACCATATATTTT. Translated: CATSRRGPSSGNTIYF. V gene TRBV15 combines with J gene TRBJ1-3; D ambiguous. The CDR3 is made up of 16 amino acids. Trimming removed 3 bases at V and 0 bases at J, with 12 bases between. Germline CDR1 reads LNHNV; CDR2 reads YYDKDF (reference sequence).

There are a few counts of this clonotype. The chain has TRBV4-1 and TRBJ2-7; a weak D match, TRBD1 (6 bases). Per germline, CDR1 MGHRA and CDR2 YSYEKL. V shed 1 base and J shed 2 bases, with 18 bases lying between them. The CDR3 covers 17 residues. The CDR3: CASSQAYRDTLTYEQYF. The DNA for the CDR3 is TGCGCCAGCAGCCAAGCCTACAGGGACACCCTCACCTACGAGCAGTACTTC.

The V call is TRBV20-1, the J call TRBJ1-5; 8 bases match TRBD1. CDR1 and CDR2 (germline): DFQATT, SNEGSKA (reference sequence). The ends lost 3 bases at V and 0 bases at J; junction bases unmatched: 13. The CDR3 length is 18 residues. Here the CDR3 reads CSASDPQGGSYSNQPQHF. CDR3 DNA sequence: TGCAGTGCTAGTGATCCACAGGGGGGCTCGTATAGCAATCAGCCCCAGCATTTT.

The rearrangement uses TRBV27 and TRBJ2-7; no firm D call. With 5 bases removed from V and 1 base from J, the gap between germline ends came to 15 bases. The CDR3 totals 15 residues. From germline, CDR1 is MNHEY and CDR2 SMNVEV (reference sequence). The CDR3 region has the DNA TGTGCCAGCAGTACATCATCGCTCGGTTCCTACGAGCAGTACTTC. Its protein is CASSTSSLGSYEQYF.

This clonotype came up a few times. This sequence joins TRBV6-1 and TRBJ1-6, with TRBD1 as a possible D gene (6 bases). V dropped 5 bases and J dropped 8 bases, with 13 bases sitting between them. The CDR3 sequence is 14 residues long. Germline assignment: CDR1 MNHNS and CDR2 SASEGT. CDR3 sequence (DNA): TGTGCCAGCAGTATACAGGGTGGGCATTCACCCCTCCACTTT. Residues: CASSIQGGHSPLHF.

This clonotype was counted ten times or more. CDR3 bases: TGTGCCAGCAGTTTATGGAGGACTAGCGGGACATACGAGCAGTACTTC. It is translated as CASSLWRTSGTYEQYF. The chain links TRBV28 to TRBJ2-7, with 12 bases aligning to TRBD2. The CDR3 is 16 amino acids. Germline V CDR1 and CDR2: MDHEN, SYDVKM. V lost 0 bases to trimming and J lost 4 bases; unmatched junction nucleotides: 4.

The CDR3 sequence is CASSPPRGGGFTGELFF. CDR3 sequence (DNA): TGTGCCAGCAGCCCTCCTCGTGGAGGGGGTTTCACCGGGGAGCTGTTTTTT. This rearrangement joins TRBV5-6 to TRBJ2-2, with D tentatively TRBD1 or TRBD2 (6 bases each). The germline V gene encodes CDR1 SGHDT and CDR2 YYEEEE. The V end lost 4 bases, the J end lost 4 bases, and 20 bases lay between the germline ends. The length of the CDR3 is 17 residues.

A few counts support this clonotype. The chain links TRBV5-1 to TRBJ2-7, with 9 positions matching TRBD1. CDR1 is SGHRS, CDR2 YFSETQ, per germline. There are 14 residues in the CDR3. The V gene end was trimmed by 4 bases and the J gene end by 5 bases; junction bases not matched to a gene: 7. The CDR3 nucleotides read TGCGCCAGCAGCGGTGGACAGGGGATGCACGAGCAGTACTTC. The encoded protein is CASSGGQGMHEQYF.

The genes are TRBV6-2 or TRBV6-3 and TRBJ2-5, with 9 bases matching TRBD2. The CDR3 covers 16 residues. Germline V lookup: CDR1 MNHEY, CDR2 SVGEGT. V shed 3 bases, J shed 0 bases, and the junction held 5 bases outside the gene matches. This CDR3 reads CASSYGASGNQETQYF. The CDR3 DNA reads TGTGCCAGCAGTTATGGGGCTAGCGGGAACCAAGAGACCCAGTACTTC.